This TCR beta chain comes out of a study of T cells in Graves' hyperthyroidism and ophthalmopathy. Study-wide points: Ophthalmopathy cases were set apart from stable hyperthyroidism by a 13 V-J model.

Worth noting for this clonotype: What it binds is unknown.

Unmatched junction bases numbered 5, after V lost 3 bases and J lost 5 bases. The CDR3 extends over 15 amino acids. The germline V gene encodes CDR1 MGHDK and CDR2 SYGVNS. RNA transcripts yielded amplified TCR beta CDR3 regions. During a first-round RT-PCR of the TCR CDR3, the HTBI primer set was used. TCRdb fed the multiplex PCR reads into MiXCR, producing one record per CDR3 protein. The top ten hold under 65% of the sample, which has about 210,000 distinct CDR3 sequences, about a sixth seen once. Absent ophthalmopathy progression within 18 months defined stable Graves' hyperthyroidism. Patients aged 18 to 65 had newly diagnosed hyperthyroidism of under 2 months' duration.

The sample comprised blood. The clonotype originates from a man aged 50 to 59 with Graves' hyperthyroidism. This chain joins TRBV25-1 and TRBJ1-1; 11 bases align to TRBD1. This CDR3 reads CASSEPGTGGTEAFF. CDR3 DNA: TGTGCCAGCAGTGAGCCCGGGACAGGGGGTACTGAAGCTTTCTTT.